The present T cell receptor beta chain was sequenced within a study of cytotoxic CD8 clonotypes in ibrutinib-treated CLL. The overall study: Responses comprised around 24 partial and 2 complete; at median roughly 64 months, 14 remained remitted and some twelve progressed.

Assay: immunoSEQ multiplex PCR; the TCRdb copy retains only in-frame clones and omits some. This sample has 53,000 or so clones, with roughly 49% found just once. This clone came up a few times. This CDR3 has 18 residues. The germline gives CDR1 SGHTA, CDR2 FQGNSA. V was pared by 5 bases and J by 2 bases, with 11 bases of the junction left unmatched. The sequencing here drew on PBMCs, taken at disease progression, from a patient treated with ibrutinib. The chain employs TRBV7-2 and TRBJ2-3; 12 bases match TRBD2. This TCR derives from a human donor with chronic lymphocytic leukemia. CDR3 loop: CASSPRRLAGGNTDTQYF. In nucleotides, the CDR3 is TGTGCCAGCAGCCCCCGAAGGCTAGCGGGGGGGAACACAGATACGCAGTATTTT.